The T cell receptor beta chain under discussion was sequenced for a study of blood T cell repertoires in COVID-19. Whole-study context: The origin of the acute and convalescent COVID-19 samples was the United States, Italy and Spain. Nucleic acid was either cDNA or gDNA, and it came from T cells, B-cell-depleted T cells, or PBMCs.

The germline CDR1 and CDR2 sequences are GTSNPN and SVGIG (reference sequence). There are 15 residues in the CDR3. V gave up 2 bases and J gave up 2 bases, with 14 bases separating them. In the study's own analysis: Reference gene primer amplification gave nucleated cell count estimates. The assay was immunoSEQ multiplex PCR, and TCRdb's table has in-frame clones only and misses some. V and J calls and clone size are as listed in that table; D and trimming were resolved from the DNA. The table lists roughly 55,000 clones, roughly four fifths of them singletons. Material: peripheral blood. The chain combines TRBV30 with TRBJ2-3, with D possibly matching TRBD2 (6 bases). The TCR originated in an older woman with acute or convalescent COVID-19. This CDR3 reads CAWSRGGGATDTQYF. Written as DNA, the CDR3 is TGTGCCTGGAGTCGGGGCGGAGGGGCCACAGATACGCAGTATTTT.